This record concerns one TCR beta chain sequence. The data derive from a study of blood T cell repertoires in COVID-19. Sequencing used immunoSEQ multiplex PCR; TCRdb keeps in-frame clones, though not all of them. Of around 400,000 clones listed, roughly nine tenths were seen once; the top ten hold more than 1%. Trimming cost V 0 bases and J 5 bases; bases outside gene matches: 5. The CDR3 contains 15 residues. Germline loops: CDR1 SGHTS, CDR2 YDEGEE. The TCR originated in a man aged 40-50 years with acute or convalescent COVID-19. The chain combines TRBV5-8 with TRBJ1-5, with 7 bases lining up with TRBD1. The sample consisted of peripheral blood. In DNA, the CDR3 is TGTGCCAGCAGCTTGGGTGGGCAGGGGGATCAGCCCCAGCATTTT. Residues: CASSLGGQGDQPQHF.